Listed here are 7 T cell receptor beta chains from one sample, sequenced in a study of blood T cell repertoires in COVID-19. Profiled with immunoSEQ multiplex PCR; TCRdb holds only in-frame clones, not every one. The sample includes approximately 280,000 clones, around 90% of them seen just once. Material for sequencing was peripheral blood. Every receptor here comes from a man younger than 35 with active or convalescent COVID-19.

CDR3 bases: TGTGCCAGCAGCTTATCAGGGATAGCCGGGGAGCTGTTTTTT. Translation: CASSLSGIAGELFF. The gene calls are TRBV7-9 and TRBJ2-2; TRBD1 is a possible D gene (5 bases). Trimming took off 2 bases at V and 6 bases at J, with 10 bases between the two ends. The germline gives CDR1 SEHNR, CDR2 FQNEAQ (reference sequence). CDR3 length: 14 residues.

The rearrangement joins TRBV3-1 (or the pseudogene TRBV3-2) to TRBJ2-1, with 10 bases lining up with TRBD2. V dropped 4 bases and J dropped 5; count of bases not matched to a gene: 5. Germline assignment: CDR1 LGHDT and CDR2 YNNKEL (reference sequence). The CDR3 spans 15 residues. The CDR3 protein is CASSPWTSGDNEQFF. The CDR3, as DNA: TGTGCCAGCAGCCCCTGGACTAGCGGAGACAATGAGCAGTTCTTC.

This chain uses TRBV10-3 with TRBJ1-2, with 7 nucleotides matching TRBD1. Germline-derived CDR1 and CDR2 are ENHRY and SYGVKD. Losses at the gene ends were 7 bases for V and 9 bases for J; bases not matched to a gene: 8. The CDR3 is 12 amino acids. The CDR3 sequence: CAITKQGQSYTF. As DNA, the CDR3 is TGTGCCATCACTAAACAGGGGCAAAGCTACACCTTC.

The CDR3 loop reads CASRKLAGDLYEQYF. DNA of the CDR3: TGTGCCAGCAGGAAACTAGCGGGGGACCTCTACGAGCAGTACTTC. This chain connects TRBV3-1 (or the pseudogene TRBV3-2) to TRBJ2-7; 11 nucleotides agree with TRBD2. The ends lost 6 bases at V and 3 bases at J; junction bases unmatched: 7. This CDR3 comprises 15 residues. Germline-derived CDR1 and CDR2 are LGHDT and YNNKEL (reference sequence).

This chain links TRBV9 with TRBJ2-7; the D gene is possibly TRBD2 (5 bases). The germline V gene encodes CDR1 SGDLS and CDR2 YYNGEE. Trimming stripped 4 bases from V and 0 bases from J, with 11 bases between. The CDR3 spans 14 residues. The DNA of the CDR3 is TGTGCCAGCAGCTCGGGATTCTCCTCCTACGAGCAGTACTTC. Encoded protein: CASSSGFSSYEQYF.

V is TRBV27 and J is TRBJ2-7, with D unresolved. Germline V lookup: CDR1 MNHEY, CDR2 SMNVEV (reference sequence). CDR3 length: 9 amino acids. V shed 7 bases and J shed 6 bases, with 4 bases lying between them. The CDR3 DNA reads as TGTGCCAGCATGGCCGAGCAGTACTTC. Residues: CASMAEQYF.

The chain recombines TRBV4-2 with TRBJ2-2, with 9 nucleotides matching TRBD1. The CDR3 totals 16 residues. Losses at the gene ends were 4 bases for V and 0 bases for J; bases not matched to a gene: 3. Germline CDR1 reads LGHNA; CDR2 reads YNFKEQ. CDR3 sequence: CASSPRQGANTGELFF. CDR3 in DNA: TGTGCCAGCAGCCCTAGACAGGGGGCGAACACCGGGGAGCTGTTTTTT.